These 16 T cell receptor beta chains were sequenced from one sample in a study of Ad26.COV2.S vaccination and SARS-CoV-2 variants. This sample's treatment: around 19 received Ad26.COV2.S at low or high dose, single or two shots; about five received placebo; per-sample allocation not given. Collection of samples fell on day 63 after the first vaccine or placebo injection. Clones were sequenced by immunoSEQ multiplex PCR, and TCRdb holds only the in-frame ones, with some missing. Among 300,000 to 400,000 clones, 90% were seen once, and the ten largest hold 5% to 6.5%. Sequencing used peripheral blood, obtained in a trial of Ad26.COV2.S vaccine versus placebo. The receptors were sampled from a person between 18 and 60 years old who received the Ad26.COV2.S COVID-19 vaccine or a placebo.

The chain is built from TRBV19 and TRBJ1-1, with 7 bases lining up with TRBD1. The CDR3 spans 15 residues. V shed 5 bases and J 1 base; nucleotides not matched to a gene: 7. The germline V gene has CDR1 LNHDA and CDR2 SQIVND (reference sequence). CDR3 region: CASSYRGRTNTEAFF. Here the CDR3 DNA reads TGTGCCAGTAGTTATAGGGGGCGGACGAACACTGAAGCTTTCTTT.

The chain combines TRBV4-3 with TRBJ1-5; possible D gene TRBD1, 5 bases. The CDR3 consists of 20 residues. Trimming stripped 0 bases from V and 0 bases from J, with 21 bases between. Germline values: CDR1 LGHNA, CDR2 YSLEER. The CDR3 DNA is TGCGCCAGCAGCCAAGATCCAAATTGGGGCTCCGATTATAGCAATCAGCCCCAGCATTTT. Residues: CASSQDPNWGSDYSNQPQHF.

The rearrangement links TRBV19 to TRBJ2-3; D is unclear. The CDR3 contains 15 residues. Trimming shortened V by 3 bases and J by 1 base, and 11 bases separated the two germline ends. Germline V lookup: CDR1 LNHDA, CDR2 SQIVND (reference sequence). CDR3 protein: CASSISRLGTDTQYF. CDR3 DNA sequence: TGTGCCAGTAGTATTAGTCGTCTAGGCACAGATACGCAGTATTTT.

Note on this clone: Distinct nucleotide sequences in the sample also encode this CDR3. V gene TRBV4-1 combines with J gene TRBJ2-7; 9 bases align to TRBD1. In germline, CDR1 is MGHRA, CDR2 YSYEKL. This CDR3 contains 14 residues. The V gene end was trimmed by 6 bases and the J gene end by 3 bases; junction bases not matched to a gene: 6. Written as DNA, the CDR3 is TGCGCCAGCAGTCTCCGGGACAGGGACTACGAGCAGTACTTC. Its protein is CASSLRDRDYEQYF.

The V call is TRBV10-2, the J call TRBJ1-1; D is uncertain. CDR1 WSHSY and CDR2 SAAADI come from the germline V gene. The CDR3 length is 11 residues. Trimming removed 6 bases from V and 2 bases from J, with 4 bases in between. The DNA for the CDR3 is TGCGCCAGCAGGCCCAACACTGAAGCTTTCTTT. This sequence encodes CASRPNTEAFF.

The V call is TRBV6-2 or TRBV6-3, the J call TRBJ2-1; TRBD1 aligns across 10 bases. The germline V gene encodes CDR1 MNHEY and CDR2 SVGEGT. The length of the CDR3 is 16 residues. J was trimmed by 7 bases and V by 2 bases; bases with no gene match: 8. CDR3 loop: CASSYKVTGGGNEQFF. CDR3 nucleotide sequence: TGTGCCAGCAGTTACAAGGTGACAGGGGGCGGGAATGAGCAGTTCTTC.

The chain uses TRBV7-8 and TRBJ1-4; possibly TRBD1 for D (5 bases). Germline V gene data show CDR1 as SGHVS and CDR2 as FQNEAQ. The CDR3 runs to 19 residues. The germline V and J ends were trimmed by 4 bases and 1 base, with 22 bases remaining between them. The DNA for the CDR3 is TGTGCCAGCAGCTGGTCCAGGGACGGGAACGTTTTAACTAATGAAAAACTGTTTTTT. It is translated as CASSWSRDGNVLTNEKLFF.

J is TRBJ2-1 and V is TRBV5-4; the D gene is possibly TRBD2 (6 bases). V was clipped by 3 bases and J by 8 bases, with 21 bases between them. The CDR3 is made up of 16 amino acids. Germline V CDR1 and CDR2: SGHNT, YYREEE (reference sequence). This chain's CDR3 is CASSSPQRVLGDEQFF. The CDR3 coding sequence is TGTGCCAGCAGCTCCCCCCAGCGGGTGCTGGGAGATGAGCAGTTCTTC.

In its sample, this clone was seen once. V gene TRBV5-8 combines with J gene TRBJ1-6, with D possibly being TRBD1 (6 bases). V lost 0 bases and J 7 bases, leaving 14 bases between the germline ends. The CDR3 is 16 residues long. The germline V gene encodes CDR1 SGHTS and CDR2 YDEGEE. The CDR3 reads CASSLAGGGRNSPLHF. As DNA, the CDR3 is TGTGCCAGCAGCTTGGCGGGAGGGGGAAGAAATTCACCCCTCCACTTT.

This chain uses TRBV5-8 with TRBJ1-5, with D perhaps matching TRBD1 (5 bases). V was clipped by 4 bases and J by 1 base, with 18 bases between them. This CDR3 region has 17 residues. Germline V gives CDR1 SGHTS, CDR2 YDEGEE. CDR3 bases: TGTGCCAGCAGCCCCGGGACGGGGAGTATGAGCAATCAGCCCCAGCATTTT. Residues: CASSPGTGSMSNQPQHF.

The chain employs TRBV19 and TRBJ2-3; 13 bases are a match to TRBD2. CDR1 and CDR2 (germline): LNHDA, SQIVND (reference sequence). The CDR3 is 18 residues long. V lost 1 base, J lost 4 bases, and 8 bases stayed unmatched. The CDR3 reads CASSIVDGTSGTPDTQYF. CDR3 coding DNA: TGTGCCAGTAGTATAGTGGATGGGACTAGCGGGACCCCAGATACGCAGTATTTT.

The chain recombines TRBV2 with TRBJ1-1; no clear D gene. V lost 8 bases, J lost 1 base, and 14 bases lay in between. The germline CDR1 and CDR2 sequences are SNHLY and FYNNEI. CDR3 size: 14 residues. The CDR3 loop reads CASFYLTSNTEAFF. For the CDR3, the DNA is TGTGCCAGCTTTTACCTGACATCGAACACTGAAGCTTTCTTT.

This clone has only one observation. The chain is built from TRBV7-9 and TRBJ1-2, with D uncertain. V was pared by 1 base and J by 6 bases, with 12 bases between. This CDR3 spans 14 amino acids. Germline V gene data show CDR1 as SEHNR and CDR2 as FQNEAQ (reference sequence). This CDR3 reads CASSLGQLAHGYTF. The CDR3 nucleotides are TGTGCCAGCAGCTTAGGTCAGCTAGCTCATGGCTACACCTTC.

The V call is TRBV12-1, the J call TRBJ2-7; the table's TRBD2 call for D was not verified on the DNA. TRBV12-1 is shown as a pseudogene. The length of the CDR3 is 15 residues. The CDR3 loop is CAVRPPGLHVYEQYV. The CDR3, as DNA: TGTGCCGTCAGACCCCCGGGACTACACGTTTACGAGCAGTACGTC.

This chain links TRBV21-1 with TRBJ1-1; TRBD1 reflects the table's D call only, with no check against the DNA. TRBV21-1 corresponds to a pseudogene. The CDR3 spans 16 residues. Written as DNA, the CDR3 is TGTGCCAGCAGCAAAGTTGACAGGGGAAAGGACACTGAAGCTTTCTTT. Translated: CASSKVDRGKDTEAFF.

This clone was observed a few times. This chain uses TRBV11-2 with TRBJ2-7, with 11 bases fitting TRBD1. CDR3 size: 17 residues. Germline lookup yields CDR1 SGHAT and CDR2 FQNNGV. V shed 2 bases, J shed 2 bases, and the junction held 8 bases outside the gene matches. The CDR3 spells CASSLKTGTGGTYEQYF. Written as DNA, the CDR3 is TGTGCCAGCAGCTTAAAGACCGGGACAGGGGGTACCTACGAGCAGTACTTC.